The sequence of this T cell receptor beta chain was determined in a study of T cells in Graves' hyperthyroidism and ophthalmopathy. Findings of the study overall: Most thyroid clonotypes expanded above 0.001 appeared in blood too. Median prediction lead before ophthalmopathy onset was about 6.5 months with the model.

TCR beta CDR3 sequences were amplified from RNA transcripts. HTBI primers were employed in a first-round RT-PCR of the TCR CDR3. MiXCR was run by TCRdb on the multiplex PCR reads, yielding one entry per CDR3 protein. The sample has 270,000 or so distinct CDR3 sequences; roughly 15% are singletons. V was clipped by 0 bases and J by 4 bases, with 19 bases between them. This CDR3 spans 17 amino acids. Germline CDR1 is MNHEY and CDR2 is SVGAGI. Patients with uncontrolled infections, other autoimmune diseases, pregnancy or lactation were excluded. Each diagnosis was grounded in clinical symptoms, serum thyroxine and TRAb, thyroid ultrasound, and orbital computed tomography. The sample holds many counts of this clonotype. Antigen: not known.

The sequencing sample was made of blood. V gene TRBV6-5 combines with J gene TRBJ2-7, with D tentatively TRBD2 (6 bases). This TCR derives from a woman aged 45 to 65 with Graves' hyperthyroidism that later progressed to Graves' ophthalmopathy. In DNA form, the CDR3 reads TGTGCCAGCAGTTACTCCGGTTTGGGGGGAGGCCATTACGAGCAGTACTTC. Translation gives CASSYSGLGGGHYEQYF.